This T cell receptor (beta chain) was found in a study of long-term antiretroviral therapy in people with HIV (dated by TCRdb to between 2021 and 2023). With regard to the full study: The earliest samples were collected roughly a decade before the 2015 WHO recommendation for immediate ART, at a time when ART was usually postponed until CD4 counts fell. Whether ART initiation and durable HIV suppression were associated with changes in peripheral blood TRB repertoire composition and diversity was tested in a retrospective serial study. A total of about 200 cryopreserved PBMC samples were contributed to the cohort by 30 adults with confirmed HIV infection, with samples collected serially over a mean of roughly six years (range 1-12). Among the 30 or so participants with HIV, eleven were female. No cross-contamination during QIAcube processing turned up in test extractions that ran a monoclonal T-cell line alongside about 30 polyclonal samples. Results the study describes overall, beyond this receptor: Compared with controls, HIV repertoires had narrower CDR3 length ranges, and the network structure pointed to an antigen-experienced repertoire that shifted only slightly toward naive after ART. Inferences about post-ART repertoire changes were limited because no data were available on ART adherence, viral resistance or therapy changes. Because PBMC availability was limited, only the TCR beta chain was sequenced, with no alpha chain pairing. The samples span the years 2004 to 2017, and the ART regimens used may be less effective than current regimens. A significant increase in TRB diversity was found to be associated with ART initiation, although TRB diversity was observed to remain significantly below that of transplant donor controls even after long-term ART. Because pre-ART samples had limited cell numbers, unsorted PBMC were profiled rather than sorted CD4+ and CD8+ T cells. Expanded TRB clones identified before ART initiation dominated the repertoire at all time points, although this dominance fluctuated and declined in many PLHIV after ART.

Inclusion was restricted to participants for whom at least one PBMC sample before ART initiation and at least two post-ART samples were available. Every participant with HIV received treatment in the United States of America. Before DNA extraction, cryopreserved samples containing about 0.95-10 million PBMC were thawed and washed. At the time of the earliest PBMC sample for each participant with HIV, ages ranged from roughly 23 to 55 years. PBMC samples from each participant spanned 1-4 timepoints before ART initiation and 2-8 timepoints after ART initiation, with a median of 7 samples. Serial HIV viral load, CD4+ T-cell count, ART history and demographic data were obtained for every participant. Genomic DNA was extracted from unsorted PBMC with a Qiagen kit on a QIAcube, processed in batches of 12 samples. The immunoSEQ hsTCRB v3.0 assay was used at survey level resolution for TRB variable region sequencing. The target sequencing depth for TRB was about 40,000-55,000 T-cell genomes per sample. TRB libraries were pooled and sequenced on an Illumina MiSeq using a v3 150-cycle kit. The authors processed their data as follows. Repertoire analysis was run in R within a reproducible Nextflow workflow that covered QC, data transformation and analysis. LymphoSeq2, an R package for AIRR-Seq data exploration, was used to implement custom analyses. Several samples that yielded fewer than 5000 total TRB sequences were excluded, so that around 190 HIV repertoires were analyzed. Among the approximately 180 HIV repertoires that were kept, under 60 were collected before ART initiation and 120 to 140 were collected after ART initiation. Each repertoire was downsampled to 5000 TRB nucleotide sequences, and summary statistics were averaged across 100 downsampling iterations. The analysis kept only TRB sequences whose CDR3 regions were at least seven amino acids long. Two measures captured diversity: a Shannon entropy-derived clonality score and the Gini coefficient. In repertoire networks, the top 5000 CDR3 amino acid sequences were linked whenever an edit distance of one separated two sequences. For TRB CDR3 amino acid sequences, antigen specificity groups and MHC restriction were predicted with GLIPH2. CDR3 amino acid sequences were matched against VDJdb and McPAS-TCR to flag known CMV, EBV, HIV or tissue antigen associations. Pre-ART, post-ART and control groups were compared with Wilcoxon signed-rank tests and Holm-Bonferroni correction. TCRdb re-hosts the immuneACCESS table, in-frame sequences only. Its copies lack some clones; in the studies checked, an unresolved V gene accounts for under half of them, and the cause for the rest is not known. V and J calls and clone size come straight from that table; D and trimming were deduced from the DNA. This sample gives 30,000 to 40,000 clones in total; 83% of them show up just once. The biggest ten clones account for over 6.5% of the sample.

A word on this clone: What this receptor recognizes is not known. Per-nucleotide qualities are absent, and no much larger clonotype sits a single base away.

Via the germline V gene (reference sequence), CDR1 is LNHDA and CDR2 SQIVND. Germline trimming amounts to 5 bases on V and 8 bases on J, with 8 as the count of junction bases outside the gene matches. Its CDR3 holds 14 amino acids, cysteine through phenylalanine. Just the 42-base CDR3 DNA is kept, in frame starting at base 1. The chain is encoded by TRBV19 joined to TRBJ1-4, with 7 central nucleotides matching TRBD1. The material was unsorted PBMCs, obtained 0.4 years before starting antiretroviral therapy. This TCR came from a man between 18 and 29 years old with HIV. CDR3 loop: CASSGTGVEEKLFF. The nucleotides are TGTGCCAGTAGTGGTACAGGGGTTGAGGAAAAACTGTTTTTT.